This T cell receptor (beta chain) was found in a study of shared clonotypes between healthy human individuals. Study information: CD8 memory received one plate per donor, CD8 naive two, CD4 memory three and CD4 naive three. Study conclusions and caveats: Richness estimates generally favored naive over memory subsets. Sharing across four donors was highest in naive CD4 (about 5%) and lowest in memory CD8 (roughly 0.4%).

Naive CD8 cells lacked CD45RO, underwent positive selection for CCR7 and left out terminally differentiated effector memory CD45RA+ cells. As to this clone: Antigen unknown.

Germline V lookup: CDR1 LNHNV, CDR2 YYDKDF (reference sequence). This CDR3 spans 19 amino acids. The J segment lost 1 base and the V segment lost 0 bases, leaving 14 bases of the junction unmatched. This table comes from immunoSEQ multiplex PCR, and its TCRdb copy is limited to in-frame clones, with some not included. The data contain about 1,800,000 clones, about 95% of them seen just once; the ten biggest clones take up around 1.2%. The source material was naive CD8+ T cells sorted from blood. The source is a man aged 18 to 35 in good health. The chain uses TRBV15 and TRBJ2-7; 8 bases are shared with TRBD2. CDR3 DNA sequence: TGTGCCACCAGCAGAGATCTTGTTCTTTATGCGGGAGGATCCTACGAGCAGTACTTC. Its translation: CATSRDLVLYAGGSYEQYF.